This TCR beta chain came from a study of blood T cell repertoires in COVID-19. Study as a whole: The samples span acute and convalescent COVID-19 from the United States, Italy and Spain. Sources were T cells, B-cell-depleted T cells, or PBMCs; the material itself was cDNA or gDNA.

Under the authors' procedure: Using reference gene primer amplification, nucleated cell counts were estimated. Measured with immunoSEQ multiplex PCR; TCRdb has only the in-frame clones, and not every one. V, J and clone size are taken as reported in that table, and D and trimming were inferred from the DNA itself. The table records fewer than 100,000 clones, roughly 78% of them present only once. CDR1 is LNHDA, CDR2 SQIVND, per germline (reference sequence). V lost 3 bases and J 6 bases, leaving 12 bases between the germline ends. There are 13 residues in the CDR3. The chain recombines TRBV19 with TRBJ2-7, with D perhaps TRBD1 (5 bases). Sequenced material: peripheral blood. The TCR comes from a woman in her 70s with acute or convalescent COVID-19. The CDR3 reads CASSMVRVSEQYF. DNA for the CDR3: TGTGCCAGTAGTATGGTCAGGGTCTCCGAGCAGTACTTC.